These T cell receptor beta chains were read from a single sample in a study of technical replicates of blood from several donors. Some clones are missing from TCRdb's copy, which holds only in-frame ones; the method was immunoSEQ multiplex PCR. The sample has around 84,000 clones, 90% to 95% seen once. Material for sequencing was T cells isolated from PBMCs. The origin of the receptors is a human donor in good health. CDR3s include the opening cysteine and the closing phenylalanine or tryptophan. The D gene is left open where the match is weak. Part of the rows lack a size; the others show once, few, many or a class for expanded clones.

NA TRBJ1-3 NA TRBV6-5 CASSYSKESRNTIYF TGTGCCAGCAGTTACAGTAAGGAGAGCCGAAACACCATATATTTT
NA TRBJ2-1 NA TRBV6-5 CASSYSPSRIEQFF TGTGCCAGCAGTTACTCGCCTAGCCGTATCGAGCAGTTCTTC
NA TRBJ2-1 NA TRBV28 CASSLETYNEQFF TGTGCCAGCAGTTTGGAGACCTACAATGAGCAGTTCTTC
TRBD2 TRBJ2-5 NA TRBV5-1 CASSFQPSGEQETQYF TGCGCCAGCAGCTTTCAACCTAGCGGGGAGCAAGAGACCCAGTACTTC
NA TRBJ1-5 NA TRBV15 CATGTKIQPQHF TGTGCCACCGGGACAAAAATTCAGCCCCAGCATTTT
NA TRBJ2-1 NA TRBV28 CASSLSGERYNEQFF TGTGCCAGCAGTTTATCGGGGGAAAGGTACAATGAGCAGTTCTTC
NA TRBJ2-2 NA TRBV18 CASSSRETNTGELFF TGTGCCAGCTCCTCTCGGGAAACGAACACCGGGGAGCTGTTTTTT
NA TRBJ2-5 NA TRBV7-3 CASSSYPGQETQYF TGTGCCAGCAGCTCCTATCCGGGGCAAGAGACCCAGTACTTC
TRBD1 TRBJ1-1 few TRBV18 CASSPRDNRGEAFF TGTGCCAGCTCACCACGGGACAACAGGGGGGAAGCTTTCTTT
TRBD2 TRBJ2-7 once TRBV15 CATSRGLAAVSSYEQYF TGTGCCACCAGCAGGGGACTAGCTGCCGTGAGCTCCTACGAGCAGTACTTC
TRBD2 TRBJ2-1 NA TRBV29-1 CSVEDLGGGAVEEQFF TGCAGCGTTGAAGATCTCGGCGGGGGGGCAGTAGAGGAGCAGTTCTTC
NA TRBJ2-7 NA TRBV4-1 CASSQEGPTGTYEQYF TGCGCCAGCAGCCAAGAAGGACCGACAGGAACCTACGAGCAGTACTTC
NA TRBJ1-2 NA TRBV7-2 CASSLAPGLNYGYTF TGTGCCAGCAGCTTAGCCCCAGGGCTTAACTATGGCTACACCTTC
TRBD2 TRBJ2-7 NA TRBV4-1 CASSQGSGSASYEQYF TGCGCCAGCAGCCAAGGTAGCGGGAGCGCCTCCTACGAGCAGTACTTC
TRBD1 TRBJ2-7 NA TRBV7-9 CASSSSSGTGIHEQYF TGTGCCAGCAGCTCCTCTTCCGGGACAGGGATCCACGAGCAGTACTTC
NA TRBJ1-1 NA TRBV7-3 CASSPAGATANTEAFF TGTGCCAGCAGCCCCGCGGGGGCGACTGCCAACACTGAAGCTTTCTTT
NA TRBJ2-7 NA TRBV2 CASRPWPREVNGEQYF TGTGCCAGCAGACCCTGGCCCCGGGAAGTGAATGGCGAGCAGTACTTC
NA TRBJ1-1 NA TRBV27 CASLGRGPHRAFF TGTGCCAGCCTAGGGCGGGGACCCCATCGGGCTTTCTTT
NA TRBJ1-3 NA TRBV18 CASSPPRQISGNTIYF TGTGCCAGCTCACCACCGAGACAGATCTCTGGAAACACCATATATTTT
TRBD2 TRBJ2-3 NA TRBV15 CATSRNTRSGGWTDTQYF TGTGCCACCAGCAGAAACACCCGCAGCGGGGGGTGGACAGATACGCAGTATTTT
TRBD2 TRBJ2-1 once TRBV4-2 CASSHPLAGGTNEQFF TGTGCCAGCAGCCATCCCCTAGCGGGGGGCACCAATGAGCAGTTCTTC
NA TRBJ1-2 once TRBV20-1 CSASDSRNYTF TGCAGTGCTAGTGACAGTAGGAACTACACCTTC